One T cell receptor (beta chain) is described in this entry. At one boundary the junction diverges from the germline segment, which might be a read error. This sample was taken from a study of cytomegalovirus exposure and HLA in healthy donors. Use of 60 Vbeta and 13 Jbeta primers characterized the PCR. Repertoires were generated with immunoSEQ multiplex PCR, while TCRdb's copy carries only in-frame clones and drops some. Of more than 95,000 clones in the sample, over 75% are singletons; the top ten hold 13%. The CDR3 spans 11 residues. Germline CDR1 and CDR2: SNHLY and FYNNEI. Sequenced sample: PBMCs. The sequence derives from a woman aged 40 to 50 in good health and CMV-seropositive. The gene calls are TRBV2 and TRBJ1-1; D not certain. CDR3 sequence reads: CVSQENTEAFF. In nucleotides, the CDR3 is TGTGTCAGCCAGGAGAACACTGAAGCTTTCTTT.